These 30 T cell receptor beta chains were sequenced from one sample in a study of T-cell reconstitution after alpha-beta-depleted transplantation in children. A TCRbeta library incorporating unique molecular identifiers was prepared. MiXCR was run by TCRdb on the PCR reads, yielding one entry per CDR3 protein. The sample contains fewer than 700,000 distinct CDR3 sequences, 23% of which appear only once. Material: PBMCs, mostly from graft donor cells, obtained 360 days after TCRalphabeta/CD19-depleted stem cell transplant. All receptors derive from a boy under two years old who had a stem cell transplant for acute myeloid leukemia, so the T cells may come from the graft donor.

This chain uses TRBV6-1 with TRBJ1-2, with D perhaps TRBD1 (5 bases). With 8 bases removed from V and 4 bases from J, the gap between germline ends came to 17 bases. Looked up from germline, CDR1 is MNHNS and CDR2 is SASEGT. CDR3 length: 14 amino acids. CDR3 residues: CASRPGGWGYGYTF. As DNA, the CDR3 is TGTGCCAGCCGCCCCGGGGGATGGGGCTATGGCTACACCTTC.

The chain combines TRBV20-1 with TRBJ2-3, with D possibly TRBD2 on 6 matching bases. V was trimmed by 5 bases and J by 4 bases, leaving 13 bases between them. Per the germline V gene, CDR1 is DFQATT and CDR2 is SNEGSKA (reference sequence). The CDR3 is made up of 13 amino acids. The CDR3 DNA follows: TGCAGTGCTTCCTGGAGGGTTCCAGATACGCAGTATTTT. It encodes CSASWRVPDTQYF.

The V and J genes are TRBV20-1 and TRBJ1-3; 7 positions agree with TRBD1. The CDR3 totals 17 residues. Germline-derived CDR1 and CDR2 are DFQATT and SNEGSKA (reference sequence). The V and J ends lost 2 bases and 3 bases, in that order; junction bases with no gene match: 13. CDR3 in amino acids: CSARSLATGTDGNTIYF. In nucleotides, the CDR3 is TGCAGTGCTAGAAGCCTTGCGACAGGGACGGATGGAAACACCATATATTTT.

The chain has TRBV11-2 and TRBJ2-7; D unclear. This CDR3 contains 14 residues. Trimming pared 0 bases from V and 1 base from J, leaving 7 bases between. In germline, CDR1 is SGHAT, CDR2 FQNNGV. CDR3 DNA sequence: TGTGCCAGCAGCTTAGAGTGGATTTCCTACGAGCAGTACTTC. This sequence encodes CASSLEWISYEQYF.

This clonotype was counted ten times or more. The chain is built from TRBV12-3 or TRBV12-4 and TRBJ2-1, with D tentatively TRBD2 (5 bases). The CDR3 length is 16 residues. V lost 6 bases to trimming and J lost 3 bases, with 18 bases between them. CDR3 nucleotide sequence: TGTGCCAGCAGAAGCACCAGGACGGGAATCTACAATGAGCAGTTCTTC. Encoded protein: CASRSTRTGIYNEQFF.

The CDR3 bases are TGCAGTGCTGCTAGCGGGGAGAGCTCCTACGAGCAGTACGTC. It yields the protein CSAASGESSYEQYV. The J gene is TRBJ2-7, the V gene TRBV20-1, with TRBD2 identical over 9 bases. Trimming at V came to 5 bases and at J to 0 bases, leaving 5 bases not matched to a gene. Germline V gene sequence: CDR1 DFQATT, CDR2 SNEGSKA (reference sequence). The CDR3 loop spans 14 amino acids.

This clonotype was observed a handful of times. The chain couples TRBV12-3 or TRBV12-4 to TRBJ1-5, with D perhaps TRBD1 (5 bases). The V end lost 5 bases, the J end lost 5 bases, and 10 bases lay between the germline ends. CDR3 length equals 13 residues. The CDR3 reads CASSLTGYQPQHF. CDR3 nucleotides: TGTGCCAGCAGTCTAACAGGTTATCAGCCCCAGCATTTT.

This clonotype was recorded at least ten times. V is TRBV7-9 and J is TRBJ1-1; D possibly corresponds to TRBD1 (5 bases). Germline V gives CDR1 SEHNR, CDR2 FQNEAQ (reference sequence). The CDR3 totals 14 residues. The V and J ends lost 2 bases and 5 bases respectively, with 12 bases between them. The CDR3 loop is CASSLQGVGTEAFF. CDR3 DNA sequence: TGTGCCAGCAGCTTACAGGGAGTGGGAACTGAAGCTTTCTTT.

The rearrangement joins TRBV6-1 to TRBJ2-1; D remains unclear. V lost 0 bases, J lost 9 bases, and 9 bases lay in between. Germline values: CDR1 MNHNS, CDR2 SASEGT. The CDR3 is 13 residues long. CDR3: CASSEARGTEQFF. The CDR3 region has the DNA TGTGCCAGCAGTGAAGCGCGTGGTACTGAGCAGTTCTTC.

This clonotype turned up a few times. J is TRBJ2-2 and V is TRBV20-1; D is unresolved. The CDR3 runs 11 residues. V was trimmed by 8 bases and J by 5 bases, leaving 9 bases between them. Per germline, CDR1 DFQATT and CDR2 SNEGSKA (reference sequence). This CDR3 reads CSIEVTGELFF. CDR3 DNA sequence: TGCAGTATCGAGGTGACCGGGGAGCTGTTTTTT.

This clonotype has just a few counts. This rearrangement joins TRBV27 to TRBJ1-1; D unresolved. This CDR3 is 12 amino acids long. Germline V gives CDR1 MNHEY, CDR2 SMNVEV (reference sequence). Trimming shortened V by 1 base and J by 6 bases, and 6 bases separated the two germline ends. The CDR3 sequence: CASSLLGSEAFF. The CDR3 bases are TGTGCCAGCAGTTTATTGGGATCTGAAGCTTTCTTT.

This clonotype appeared many times. This rearrangement joins TRBV6-6 to TRBJ2-5, with no clear D. Trimming stripped 2 bases from V and 2 bases from J, with 3 bases between. This CDR3 is built from 12 residues. Germline assignment: CDR1 MNHNY and CDR2 SVGAGI (reference sequence). The CDR3 nucleotides read TGTGCCAGCAGTTACAGACAAGAGACCCAGTACTTC. This sequence encodes CASSYRQETQYF.

The genes are TRBV5-1 and TRBJ2-2; 16 bases match TRBD2. The ends lost 4 bases at V and 4 bases at J; junction bases unmatched: 13. CDR3 length equals 20 residues. Germline V gives CDR1 SGHRS, CDR2 YFSETQ. As DNA, the CDR3 is TGCGCCAGCAGCCGACCCCCGGGACTAGCGGGGGGGCTGAGCACCGGGGAGCTGTTTTTT. Protein: CASSRPPGLAGGLSTGELFF.

This clonotype was counted many times. The chain uses TRBV12-5 and TRBJ2-1, with 9 bases that match TRBD2. The CDR3 is 16 amino acids. V shed 3 bases, J shed 1 base, and the junction held 4 bases outside the gene matches. The V gene's germline CDR1 is LGHNT and CDR2 FRNRAP. CDR3 DNA sequence: TGTGCTAGTGGTTTCAATGCGGGGGGGTCCTACAATGAGCAGTTCTTC. Translated, it gives CASGFNAGGSYNEQFF.

The V call is TRBV7-9, the J call TRBJ2-1, with 12 bases aligning to TRBD2. Per the germline V gene, CDR1 is SEHNR and CDR2 is FQNEAQ (reference sequence). The CDR3 has 16 residues. V lost 7 bases, J lost 1 base, and 5 bases stayed unmatched. DNA of the CDR3: TGTGCCAGCATCCATACTAGCGGGGGGTCCTACAATGAGCAGTTCTTC. Protein sequence: CASIHTSGGSYNEQFF.

This clonotype was observed at least ten times. DNA of the CDR3: TGCAGCGGGGGACTTGCGGGGGGGACAGATACGCAGTATTTT. It translates to CSGGLAGGTDTQYF. This chain links TRBV29-1 with TRBJ2-3, with 9 bases matching TRBD2. Germline V lookup: CDR1 SQVTM, CDR2 ANQGSEA. Losses at the gene ends were 7 bases for V and 3 bases for J; bases not matched to a gene: 8. The CDR3 has 14 residues.

This chain uses TRBV29-1 with TRBJ1-1; D perhaps matches TRBD1 (6 bases). The CDR3 has 13 amino acids. Germline V gene data show CDR1 as SQVTM and CDR2 as ANQGSEA. The germline V and J ends were trimmed by 6 bases and 1 base, with 12 bases remaining between them. CDR3 loop: CSVMGHRNTEAFF. The DNA for the CDR3 is TGCAGCGTGATGGGACACCGGAACACTGAAGCTTTCTTT.

This clonotype was counted at least ten times. V gene TRBV7-9 combines with J gene TRBJ1-1, with no clear D. Between the trimmed V and J ends, which lost 1 base and 1 base, there was a span of 10 bases. The CDR3 contains 15 residues. Germline V lookup: CDR1 SEHNR, CDR2 FQNEAQ (reference sequence). The CDR3, as DNA: TGTGCCAGCAGCTTAGAAAGGGCCTGGAACACTGAAGCTTTCTTT. Its protein is CASSLERAWNTEAFF.

This sequence joins TRBV20-1 and TRBJ2-3; a weak D match, TRBD2 (5 bases). V lost 0 bases to trimming and J lost 3 bases, with 13 bases between them. CDR1 and CDR2 from the germline V gene are DFQATT and SNEGSKA (reference sequence). This CDR3 is 15 amino acids long. The CDR3 sequence is CSARDSGVLTDTQYF. The CDR3 coding sequence is TGCAGTGCTAGAGATTCCGGGGTTTTGACAGATACGCAGTATTTT.

V gene TRBV28 combines with J gene TRBJ2-3; D unclear. CDR3 length equals 16 residues. Germline CDR1 MDHEN, CDR2 SYDVKM. Deletions cut 4 bases from V and 5 bases from J, with 19 bases between. The CDR3: CASSSRLDNNRDTQYF. Here the CDR3 DNA reads TGTGCCAGCAGTTCAAGATTGGATAACAATAGAGATACGCAGTATTTT.

A word on this clonotype: Without the conserved terminal phenylalanine or tryptophan, this CDR3 likely stems from a read error. The rearrangement joins TRBV29-1 to TRBJ2-1; D might be TRBD2 (6 bases). Looked up from germline, CDR1 is SQVTM and CDR2 is ANQGSEA. The V and J ends lost 4 bases and 0 bases respectively, with 13 bases between them. CDR3 length: 15 amino acids. CDR3 in DNA: TGCAGCGTTGTTTCGGGACTCCACTCCTACAATGAGCAGTTCCTC. This sequence encodes CSVVSGLHSYNEQFL.

V gene TRBV14 combines with J gene TRBJ2-3; 8 positions match TRBD2. CDR1 SGHDN and CDR2 FVKESK come from the germline V gene. This CDR3 region has 12 residues. V shed 8 bases and J 4 bases; nucleotides not matched to a gene: 2. The CDR3 nucleotides are TGTGCCAGCGCGGGGGGCTCAGATACGCAGTATTTT. The encoded protein is CASAGGSDTQYF. Variable domain in full (rest from reference TRBV14 and TRBJ2-3): EAGVTQFPSHSVIEKGQTVTLRCDPISGHDNLYWYRRVMGKEIKFLLHFVKESKQDESGMPNNRFLAERTGGTYSTLKVQPAELEDSGVYFCASAGGSDTQYFGPGTRLTVL.

This clonotype showed up just a few times. V gene TRBV6-5 combines with J gene TRBJ1-1; D may be TRBD1 (6 bases). Germline-derived CDR1 and CDR2 are MNHEY and SVGAGI. This CDR3 region has 14 residues. Trimming removed 1 base at V and 7 bases at J, with 13 bases between. The CDR3 spells CASSYWDNPLEAFF. DNA for the CDR3: TGTGCCAGCAGTTACTGGGACAACCCTCTTGAAGCTTTCTTT.

There are a few counts of this clonotype. The chain carries TRBV5-1 and TRBJ2-3; possibly TRBD2 for D (5 bases). The CDR3 spans 15 residues. Germline loops: CDR1 SGHRS, CDR2 YFSETQ. The V and J ends lost 0 bases and 2 bases respectively, with 10 bases between them. CDR3 protein: CASSLDGEFTDTQYF. CDR3 sequence (DNA): TGCGCCAGCAGCTTGGACGGGGAATTCACAGATACGCAGTATTTT.

The V and J genes are TRBV20-1 and TRBJ2-2, with TRBD1 as a possible D gene (6 bases). Trimming removed 2 bases at V and 5 bases at J, with 15 bases between. The CDR3 has 15 residues. The germline V gene encodes CDR1 DFQATT and CDR2 SNEGSKA (reference sequence). The CDR3 loop is CSARTTGSRTGELFF. The CDR3 bases are TGCAGTGCTAGAACAACAGGGTCGAGGACCGGGGAGCTGTTTTTT.

This chain links TRBV15 with TRBJ2-2, with 8 bases that match TRBD2. Germline V gene lookup returns CDR1 LNHNV and CDR2 YYDKDF (reference sequence). V shed 0 bases and J 4 bases; nucleotides not matched to a gene: 7. CDR3 length: 17 residues. Here the CDR3 reads CATSRDLAGSSTGELFF. CDR3 DNA sequence: TGTGCCACCAGCAGAGATTTAGCGGGGTCCTCCACCGGGGAGCTGTTTTTT.

This clonotype has only a few counts. The chain joins TRBV20-1 to TRBJ2-2; 11 bases are shared with TRBD2. Germline V gene data show CDR1 as DFQATT and CDR2 as SNEGSKA (reference sequence). The CDR3 extends over 17 amino acids. The CDR3 region is CCARPPLAGDDTGELFF. The CDR3, as DNA: TGCTGCGCTAGGCCCCCACTAGCGGGGGACGACACCGGGGAGCTGTTTTTT.

The chain employs TRBV6-1 and TRBJ2-6, with D possibly being TRBD1 (6 bases). CDR1 and CDR2 from the germline V gene are MNHNS and SASEGT. V lost 6 bases and J lost 4, with 13 bases in between. The CDR3 extends over 15 amino acids. CDR3 loop: CASSLNRVGANVLTF. CDR3 bases: TGTGCCAGCAGCCTTAACAGGGTCGGGGCCAACGTCCTGACTTTC.

This clonotype was counted many times. The V gene is TRBV18, the J gene TRBJ1-5, with D maybe TRBD1 (6 bases). The germline V gene encodes CDR1 KGHSH and CDR2 LQKENI. V was clipped by 6 bases and J by 3 bases, with 21 bases between them. CDR3 length: 17 residues. The CDR3 region is CASSGRVAGTTNQPQHF. The CDR3 coding sequence is TGTGCCAGCTCGGGCAGGGTCGCAGGGACAACCAATCAGCCCCAGCATTTT.

In this sample, this clonotype turned up many times. Written as DNA, the CDR3 is TGTGCCAGCAGCTTTCCCGGGGGTGTCCATACGCAGTATTTT. This codes for CASSFPGGVHTQYF. The V and J genes are TRBV5-6 and TRBJ2-3, with D maybe TRBD2 (6 bases). Germline V gene data show CDR1 as SGHDT and CDR2 as YYEEEE. CDR3 length equals 14 residues. V lost 2 bases to trimming and J lost 7 bases, with 14 bases between them. Full variable domain (remainder filled in from reference TRBV5-6 and TRBJ2-3): DAGVTQSPTHLIKTRGQQVTLRCSPKSGHDTVSWYQQALGQGPQFIFQYYEEEERQRGNFPDRFSGHQFPNYSSELNVNALLLGDSALYLCASSFPGGVHTQYFGPGTRLTVL.